Listed here are 25 T cell receptor beta chains from one sample, sequenced in a study of control samples from healthy donors and cancer patients. Sequenced by immunoSEQ multiplex PCR; TCRdb stores in-frame clones only, minus some. The sample lists about 110,000 clones, around nine tenths occurring once. Sequencing was carried out using blood. The source of these receptors is a human donor in good health. The donor label of this sample is uncertain.

In this sample, this clone turned up once. V is TRBV18 and J is TRBJ1-6; D may be TRBD1 (5 bases). Trimming pared 6 bases from V and 8 bases from J, leaving 17 bases between. The CDR3 runs to 15 residues. Per germline, CDR1 KGHSH and CDR2 LQKENI. The CDR3 sequence is CASSRAGQPDSPLHF. The CDR3 region has the DNA TGTGCCAGCTCCCGGGCGGGGCAACCTGATTCACCCCTCCACTTT. The full variable domain, rest sourced from reference TRBV18 and TRBJ1-6, is NAGVMQNPRHLVRRRGQEARLRCSPMKGHSHVYWYRQLPEEGLKFMVYLQKENIIDESGMPKERFSAEFPKEGPSILRIQQVVRGDSAAYFCASSRAGQPDSPLHFGNGTRLTVT.

The chain combines TRBV4-1 with TRBJ1-5; 9 bases map to TRBD1. Germline CDR1 and CDR2: MGHRA and YSYEKL. The V segment lost 3 bases and the J segment 6 bases; nucleotides outside the gene matches: 12. The CDR3 is made up of 17 amino acids. CDR3 nucleotides: TGCGCCAGCAGCCAGATCGACGGGACAGGGAGGTCTCAGCCCCAGCATTTT. Its translation is CASSQIDGTGRSQPQHF.

The chain has TRBV3-1 (or the pseudogene TRBV3-2) and TRBJ1-1; D is undetermined. CDR3 length equals 13 residues. The germline V gene has CDR1 LGHDT and CDR2 YNNKEL (reference sequence). The V gene lost 4 bases and the J gene lost 2 bases, with 8 bases spanning the gap. The CDR3 region is CASSPRGNTEAFF. The CDR3 nucleotides read TGTGCCAGCAGCCCTCGAGGAAACACTGAAGCTTTCTTT.

The rearrangement uses TRBV3-1 (or the pseudogene TRBV3-2) and TRBJ2-5; 9 positions match TRBD1. Trimming took 1 base from V and 2 from J; bases not matched to a gene: 8. This CDR3 is built from 17 residues. Germline CDR1 is LGHDT and CDR2 is YNNKEL (reference sequence). Here the CDR3 reads CASSQGVVGTGQETQYF. The CDR3 nucleotides are TGTGCCAGCAGCCAAGGAGTCGTGGGGACAGGGCAAGAGACCCAGTACTTC.

The chain links TRBV14 to TRBJ1-6; the D gene is possibly TRBD1 (5 bases). Germline lookup yields CDR1 SGHDN and CDR2 FVKESK. V was cut by 7 bases and J by 10 bases, with 14 bases left in between. The CDR3 is 13 amino acids. The CDR3: CASNSQGRSPLHF. The CDR3 nucleotides read TGTGCCAGCAATAGTCAGGGCCGCTCACCCCTCCACTTT.

This clone has a handful of counts. This chain uses TRBV10-3 with TRBJ1-6; perhaps TRBD1 as D (5 bases). The CDR3 consists of 16 residues. Germline V lookup: CDR1 ENHRY, CDR2 SYGVKD. V lost 0 bases to trimming and J lost 7 bases, with 13 bases between them. The CDR3 region has the DNA TGTGCCATCAGTGAGTCTCGGGGGGATGTAAATTCACCCCTCCACTTT. Translating gives CAISESRGDVNSPLHF.

The chain combines TRBV21-1 with TRBJ1-2. TRBV21-1 is recorded as a pseudogene. The CDR3 loop spans 9 amino acids. The CDR3 DNA reads as TGTGCCAGCAGCGGTGGCTACACCTTC. It is translated as CASSGGYTF.

This sequence joins TRBV10-3 and TRBJ2-6, with D uncertain. Germline V gives CDR1 ENHRY, CDR2 SYGVKD. Trimming took off 7 bases at V and 1 base at J, with 11 bases between the two ends. The CDR3 extends over 15 amino acids. CDR3 DNA: TGTGCCATCACCAACAGCTCATCTGGGGCCAACGTCCTGACTTTC. Translated: CAITNSSSGANVLTF.

This chain joins TRBV6-5 and TRBJ1-3, with 7 bases lining up with TRBD1. In germline, CDR1 is MNHEY, CDR2 SVGAGI. This CDR3 has 15 residues. The junction had 5 bases not matched to a gene; V was cut back by 6 bases and J by 0 bases. The CDR3 DNA reads as TGTGCCAGCAGCATGACAGGGAGCTCTGGAAACACCATATATTTT. Translating it yields CASSMTGSSGNTIYF.

This sequence joins TRBV3-1 (or the pseudogene TRBV3-2) and TRBJ2-5; 9 positions match TRBD1. This CDR3 is built from 16 residues. Looked up from germline, CDR1 is LGHDT and CDR2 is YNNKEL (reference sequence). Losses at the gene ends were 4 bases for V and 5 bases for J; bases not matched to a gene: 11. CDR3 amino acids: CASSRKDRGVLETQYF. CDR3 nucleotides: TGTGCCAGCAGCCGGAAGGACAGGGGCGTTCTGGAGACCCAGTACTTC.

Details on this clone: Other DNA sequences in the sample encode the same CDR3. This chain uses TRBV7-3 with TRBJ2-6; 7 nucleotides line up with TRBD1. Germline V gene lookup returns CDR1 SGHTA and CDR2 FQGTGA. CDR3 length equals 16 residues. The V segment lost 2 bases and the J segment 1 base; nucleotides outside the gene matches: 2. Here the CDR3 DNA reads TGTGCCAGCAGCTTATCACAGGGGTCTGGGGCCAACGTCCTGACTTTC. Protein: CASSLSQGSGANVLTF.

The chain carries TRBV30 and TRBJ1-2; 9 nucleotides match TRBD1. Germline CDR1 is GTSNPN and CDR2 is SVGIG (reference sequence). V was pared by 6 bases and J by 9 bases, with 8 bases of the junction left unmatched. CDR3 length: 12 residues. CDR3 sequence reads: CACSRTGARYTF. The CDR3 region has the DNA TGTGCCTGTTCTCGGACAGGGGCTCGCTACACCTTC. The entire variable domain, with the rest obtained from reference TRBV30 and TRBJ1-2, is as follows: SQTIHQWPATLVQPVGSPLSLECTVEGTSNPNLYWYRQAAGRGLQLLFYSVGIGQISSEVPQNLSASRPQDRQFILSSKKLLLSDSGFYLCACSRTGARYTFGSGTRLTVV.

The rearrangement joins TRBV5-1 to TRBJ2-5, with D uncertain. In germline, CDR1 is SGHRS, CDR2 YFSETQ. The CDR3 totals 15 residues. Trimming pared 0 bases from V and 2 bases from J, leaving 11 bases between. The CDR3 region is CASSLGARVQETQYF. In DNA, the CDR3 is TGCGCCAGCAGCTTGGGGGCCCGGGTTCAAGAGACCCAGTACTTC.

The rearrangement uses TRBV5-8 and TRBJ1-5, with D possibly being TRBD1 (6 bases). V was trimmed by 0 bases and J by 0 bases, leaving 19 bases between them. The CDR3 extends over 19 amino acids. CDR1 and CDR2 (germline): SGHTS, YDEGEE. In DNA, the CDR3 is TGTGCCAGCAGCTTGGCTTTTGGACAGAGGGGGTATAGCAATCAGCCCCAGCATTTT. This translates into CASSLAFGQRGYSNQPQHF.

J is TRBJ2-5 and V is TRBV30; TRBD2 matches at 9 bases. Trimming cost V 6 bases and J 4 bases; bases outside gene matches: 12. The CDR3 covers 15 residues. Germline CDR1 GTSNPN, CDR2 SVGIG (reference sequence). Here the CDR3 reads CACRRGGGAIETQYF. In nucleotides, the CDR3 is TGTGCCTGTCGCCGGGGCGGGGGGGCCATAGAGACCCAGTACTTC.

The V and J genes are TRBV19 and TRBJ1-1; no reliable D call. The V gene lost 4 bases and the J gene lost 1 base, with 13 bases spanning the gap. Germline V gene sequence: CDR1 LNHDA, CDR2 SQIVND (reference sequence). This CDR3 contains 15 residues. In DNA form, the CDR3 reads TGTGCCAGTAGTACAAGGGTGGGAGAGAACACTGAAGCTTTCTTT. It translates to CASSTRVGENTEAFF.

Only a few counts were recorded for this clone. This rearrangement joins TRBV25-1 to TRBJ1-5; D possibly corresponds to TRBD1 (5 bases). The V end lost 3 bases, the J end lost 6 bases, and 18 bases lay between the germline ends. Per the germline V gene, CDR1 is MGHDK and CDR2 is SYGVNS. This CDR3 contains 16 residues. CDR3 coding DNA: TGTGCCAGCAGTGACGGGAGGGGTGCGTTGGGTCAGCCCCAGCATTTT. This gives the protein CASSDGRGALGQPQHF. Supplemented by reference TRBV25-1 and TRBJ1-5, the full variable domain reads EADIYQTPRYLVIGTGKKITLECSQTMGHDKMYWYQQDPGMELHLIHYSYGVNSTEKGDLSSESTVSRIRTEHFPLTLESARPSHTSQYLCASSDGRGALGQPQHFGDGTRLSIL.

CDR3 sequence reads: CASSVNTDYNEQFF. CDR3 sequence (DNA): TGTGCCAGCAGCGTAAATACAGACTACAATGAGCAGTTCTTC. The chain links TRBV9 to TRBJ2-1; D unclear. Deletions cut 1 base from V and 3 bases from J, with 8 bases between. Germline CDR1 SGDLS, CDR2 YYNGEE. The length of the CDR3 is 14 residues.

The chain has TRBV11-2 and TRBJ1-1, with 7 bases identical to TRBD1. This CDR3 contains 15 residues. Germline loops: CDR1 SGHAT, CDR2 FQNNGV. V was clipped by 5 bases and J by 2 bases; unmatched bases: 8. The CDR3 bases are TGTGCCAGCAGCCCAGAGGGGGCGCTCAACACTGAAGCTTTCTTT. Protein product: CASSPEGALNTEAFF.

This clone was counted once. The chain carries TRBV7-2 and TRBJ2-5; TRBD2 agrees at 8 bases. CDR3 size: 15 residues. CDR1 is SGHTA and CDR2 is FQGNSA in the germline V gene. The ends lost 5 bases at V and 5 bases at J; junction bases unmatched: 10. The DNA of the CDR3 is TGTGCCAGCAGCCCTTACGCGGGGGGAGGGGAGACCCAGTACTTC. Translation: CASSPYAGGGETQYF.

The chain links TRBV5-1 to TRBJ2-5; weak D call: TRBD1 (6 bases). V was shortened by 9 bases and J by 0 bases, with 15 bases between the two germline ends. This CDR3 has 14 residues. CDR1 SGHRS and CDR2 YFSETQ come from the germline V gene. CDR3 coding DNA: TGCGCCACCAAAACCGGACAGCACCAAGAGACCCAGTACTTC. This gives the protein CATKTGQHQETQYF.

This rearrangement joins TRBV9 to TRBJ1-1; D might be TRBD1 (6 bases). The CDR3 sequence is 18 residues long. Germline V gene data show CDR1 as SGDLS and CDR2 as YYNGEE. V was pared by 0 bases and J by 0 bases, with 18 bases between. The CDR3 spells CASSVVGGAGVVNTEAFF. The CDR3 nucleotides read TGTGCCAGCAGCGTAGTCGGAGGGGCAGGGGTAGTGAACACTGAAGCTTTCTTT.

This clone was seen more than once but under ten times. The chain carries TRBV5-6 and TRBJ1-4; the match to TRBD1 covers 7 bases. Trimming took 0 bases from V and 8 from J; bases not matched to a gene: 7. CDR1 and CDR2 from the germline V gene are SGHDT and YYEEEE. The CDR3 runs to 15 residues. CDR3 amino acids: CASSLVLGTEEKLFF. CDR3 in DNA: TGTGCCAGCAGCTTGGTATTGGGGACAGAAGAAAAACTGTTTTTT.

For this clone: Additional DNA sequences in this sample encode the identical CDR3. The chain uses TRBV3-1 (or the pseudogene TRBV3-2) and TRBJ1-2, with D possibly TRBD1 on 6 matching bases. Trimming removed 4 bases at V and 2 bases at J, with 8 bases between. The CDR3 totals 13 residues. Per germline, CDR1 LGHDT and CDR2 YNNKEL (reference sequence). CDR3 sequence: CASSPQGNYGYTF. DNA of the CDR3: TGTGCCAGCAGCCCTCAGGGGAACTATGGCTACACCTTC.

The V call is TRBV19, the J call TRBJ1-5; unclear D gene. The ends were cut back, 3 bases at V and 7 bases at J, with 16 bases in the middle. The germline V gene has CDR1 LNHDA and CDR2 SQIVND (reference sequence). The CDR3 covers 15 residues. In DNA, the CDR3 is TGTGCCAGTAGTATGGTAATAGGTGCAGGACAGCCCCAGCATTTT. Protein product: CASSMVIGAGQPQHF.